These 8 T cell receptor beta chains originate from one sample sequenced in a study of T cell responses to AZD1222 COVID-19 vaccine (dated by TCRdb to about 2021). The time point tag for this specimen amounts to: baseline before first vaccination. According to the study, the label for this sample's treatment or condition signals: meningococcal conjugate vaccine given as trial control. The protocol used for the library was the immunoSEQ multiplex PCR assay. TCRdb's version of the immuneACCESS table is confined to in-frame rearrangements and falls short of the full clone set. An unresolved V gene accounts for under half of the shortfall where checked; the remainder is of unknown origin. The sample table records about 120,000 clones; roughly 90% of these occur just once. The ten largest clones add up to around 10% of the sample. The sample consisted of peripheral blood, taken on day 0 of MenACWY control vaccination. The receptor set was obtained from an adult in good health.

The chain is built from TRBV27 and TRBJ1-2; D not resolved. This CDR3 comprises 12 residues. V was pared by 5 bases and J by 8 bases, with 12 bases between. Germline-derived CDR1 and CDR2 are MNHEY and SMNVEV (reference sequence). The CDR3 loop reads CASSGERGGYTF. CDR3 DNA: TGTGCCAGCAGTGGAGAGAGAGGGGGCTACACCTTC.

This rearrangement joins TRBV9 to TRBJ1-2, with 9 bases matching TRBD1. V was pared by 4 bases and J by 1 base, with 5 bases of the junction left unmatched. Germline-derived CDR1 and CDR2 are SGDLS and YYNGEE. This CDR3 contains 15 residues. This chain's CDR3 is CASSPRTGDNYGYTF. CDR3 DNA sequence: TGTGCCAGCAGCCCTCGGACAGGGGATAACTATGGCTACACCTTC.

There are a few counts of this clone. The chain couples TRBV30 to TRBJ2-7; D is possibly TRBD2 (5 bases). CDR3 size: 13 residues. CDR1 is GTSNPN, CDR2 SVGIG, per germline (reference sequence). V shed 4 bases and J shed 5 bases, with 15 bases lying between them. The CDR3 sequence: CAWTREFGDEQYF. In nucleotides, the CDR3 is TGTGCCTGGACCCGGGAATTCGGGGACGAGCAGTACTTC.

A remark on this clone: At the DNA level, this CDR3 is encoded by other sequences in the same sample as well. The chain recombines TRBV30 with TRBJ2-7; tentatively, D is TRBD2 (5 bases). The CDR3 is 13 amino acids. Germline values: CDR1 GTSNPN, CDR2 SVGIG (reference sequence). With 0 bases removed from V and 3 bases from J, the gap between germline ends came to 9 bases. The CDR3 DNA is TGTGCCTGGAGTGTGGGAGCGATCTACGAGCAGTACTTC. Its translation is CAWSVGAIYEQYF.

The gene calls are TRBV3-1 (or the pseudogene TRBV3-2) and TRBJ1-1; the D is unclear. V lost 1 base and J lost 10, with 13 bases in between. The germline gives CDR1 LGHDT, CDR2 YNNKEL (reference sequence). The CDR3 totals 13 residues. DNA of the CDR3: TGTGCCAGCAGCCAAGTCAGCAGGCTGGGAGCTTTCTTT. Translation gives CASSQVSRLGAFF.

The chain combines TRBV7-9 with TRBJ1-2; TRBD1 is a possible D gene (5 bases). Germline CDR1 reads SEHNR; CDR2 reads FQNEAQ (reference sequence). The CDR3 contains 13 residues. V lost 5 bases, J lost 6 bases, and 13 bases lay in between. DNA of the CDR3: TGTGCCAGCAGCCGACCCAGGGTCCATGGCTACACCTTC. Amino acid sequence: CASSRPRVHGYTF.

This sequence joins TRBV19 and TRBJ1-3, with a possible D match to TRBD1 (5 bases). The CDR3 runs to 14 residues. V gave up 9 bases and J gave up 1 base, with 13 bases separating them. Per germline, CDR1 LNHDA and CDR2 SQIVND (reference sequence). The CDR3 bases are TGTGCCAGCCGCCGGGACGCTTCTGGAAACACCATATATTTT. Translating gives CASRRDASGNTIYF.

This chain connects TRBV7-2 to TRBJ2-7; 10 bases line up with TRBD1. The CDR3 consists of 17 residues. Germline lookup yields CDR1 SGHTA and CDR2 FQGNSA. V trimming: 2 bases; J trimming: 5 bases; junction bases outside the gene matches: 12. CDR3 sequence (DNA): TGTGCCAGCAGCTTAAGGTCCCCGGGACAGGGGTCCAACGAGCAGTACTTC. Amino acid sequence: CASSLRSPGQGSNEQYF.